This record covers a single T cell receptor (beta chain). The antigen is undetermined. The data derive from a study of type 1 regulatory T cells. Study background: An in vitro protocol generated T-allo10, a Tr1-enriched, alloantigen-specific CD4 T cell product. Study-level results: Type 1 regulatory T cells had a more restricted TCR repertoire than non-type 1 regulatory T cells.

This CDR3 spans 16 amino acids. Germline V CDR1 and CDR2: LNHNV, YYDKDF (reference sequence). V gave up 3 bases and J gave up 1 base; unmatched junction bases: 4. MiXCR was run by TCRdb on the reads, yielding one entry per CDR3 protein. The table lists 40,000 to 50,000 distinct CDR3 sequences, over 9% of them singletons. The sample consisted of cultured non-Tr1 T cells, either the whole culture or a sorted T cell fraction (not recorded which). This clonotype originated in a human donor in good health. J is TRBJ2-2 and V is TRBV15; 8 nucleotides line up with TRBD2. CDR3 in DNA: TGTGCCACCAGCAGTGGACTAGCCCTGAACACCGGGGAGCTGTTTTTT. This encodes CATSSGLALNTGELFF.